The 8 T cell receptor beta chains below all came from one sample that was sequenced in a study of regulatory T cells in long-lasting Graves disease. Time point here: newly diagnosed GD, antithyroid drugs for less than 3 months. The TCR library was made from RNA extracted from PBMCs. In building TCR beta libraries, iRepertoire HTBI primers were used together with Arm-PCR of CDR3 regions. TCRdb used MiXCR to reprocess the multiplex PCR reads, holding one entry per CDR3 protein. The sample holds 350,000 to 450,000 distinct CDR3 sequences; about 15% are singletons and the top ten take approximately 7.8%. Separately, the same data were catalogued under a study of T cells in Graves' hyperthyroidism and ophthalmopathy.

Source: peripheral blood mononuclear cells (PBMCs), taken at new diagnosis, from a patient treated with antithyroid drugs. The origin of the receptors is a woman between 35 and 50 years old with Graves disease.

This clonotype was counted a few times. Sequence at one end of the junction differs from germline and may be a read error. The chain recombines TRBV20-1 with TRBJ1-4; D call uncertain. The CDR3 runs to 13 residues. The V gene's germline CDR1 is DFQATT and CDR2 SNEGSKA (reference sequence). The CDR3 DNA follows: TGCAGTGCTAGCTCTGCAACTGATGAAAAACTGTTTTTT. Its protein is CSASSATDEKLFF.

This clonotype was seen ten or more times. V is TRBV24-1 and J is TRBJ1-6, with unresolved D. Germline-derived CDR1 and CDR2 are KGHDR and SFDVKD. The CDR3 runs 14 residues. V was trimmed by 3 bases and J by 8 bases, leaving 10 bases between them. For the CDR3, the DNA is TGTGCCACCAGTGATGGAGGGTTCGATTCACCCCTCCACTTT. Translated, it gives CATSDGGFDSPLHF.

This clonotype was picked up many times. This chain uses TRBV29-1 with TRBJ2-3, with 7 nucleotides matching TRBD2. The CDR3 runs to 17 residues. Trimming at V came to 7 bases and at J to 8 bases, leaving 24 bases not matched to a gene. Per germline, CDR1 SQVTM and CDR2 ANQGSEA. The CDR3 nucleotides read TGCAGCGAGAGGGGCTGGGGTCTAGCGGAACAACCTGGTACGCAGTATTTT. The encoded protein is CSERGWGLAEQPGTQYF.

As to this clonotype: A much larger clone lies a single base off, so this may be a read error. The V and J genes are TRBV7-9 and TRBJ2-7, with 7 bases identical to TRBD1. From germline, CDR1 is SEHNR and CDR2 FQNEAQ (reference sequence). CDR3 length equals 14 residues. V shed 5 bases, J shed 2 bases, and the junction held 6 bases outside the gene matches. The DNA for the CDR3 is TGTGCCAGCAGCCACACCGGACAGGCCTACGAGCAGTACTTC. As protein: CASSHTGQAYEQYF.

DNA of the CDR3: TGCAGTGCTAGAGGCGCCGGGACAGGGGGTTTAACTAATGAAAAACTGTTTTTT. It specifies CSARGAGTGGLTNEKLFF. The rearrangement links TRBV20-1 to TRBJ1-4; 11 bases align to TRBD1. The CDR3 is 18 residues long. The V gene's germline CDR1 is DFQATT and CDR2 SNEGSKA (reference sequence). J lost 1 base, V lost 1 base, and 8 bases had no gene match.

The rearrangement joins TRBV7-2 to TRBJ2-1, with D perhaps TRBD2 (6 bases). CDR1 and CDR2 from the germline V gene are SGHTA and FQGNSA. The CDR3 length is 18 residues. Trimming stripped 0 bases from V and 0 bases from J, with 15 bases between. Written as DNA, the CDR3 is TGTGCCAGCAGCTTAGCGGCTAGCGCTACGCCCTCCTACAATGAGCAGTTCTTC. This codes for CASSLAASATPSYNEQFF.

This clonotype was seen many times. The chain joins TRBV18 to TRBJ2-5; D uncertain. This CDR3 has 11 amino acids. Between the trimmed V and J ends, which lost 8 bases and 5 bases, there was a span of 9 bases. CDR1 is KGHSH, CDR2 LQKENI, per germline. The CDR3 region has the DNA TGTGCCAGCAGTCCCGGGGAGACCCAGTACTTC. It codes for CASSPGETQYF. Full variable domain (outside the CDR3, taken from reference TRBV18 and TRBJ2-5): NAGVMQNPRHLVRRRGQEARLRCSPMKGHSHVYWYRQLPEEGLKFMVYLQKENIIDESGMPKERFSAEFPKEGPSILRIQQVVRGDSAAYFCASSPGETQYFGPGTRLLVL.

J is TRBJ2-7 and V is TRBV18; 14 bases agree with TRBD2. CDR1 is KGHSH and CDR2 is LQKENI in the germline V gene. The J segment lost 5 bases and the V segment lost 3 bases, leaving 9 bases of the junction unmatched. The CDR3 is 17 amino acids. CDR3 loop: CASSPKGLAGAYNEQYF. Here the CDR3 DNA reads TGTGCCAGCTCACCTAAGGGACTAGCGGGAGCATACAACGAGCAGTACTTC.